These 30 T cell receptor beta chains were all obtained from the same sample, sequenced in a study of cytomegalovirus exposure and HLA in healthy donors. The PCR made use of 60 Vbeta and 13 Jbeta primers. Only in-frame clones appear in the TCRdb table, and some are missing; sequencing was by immunoSEQ multiplex PCR. In the table there are 110,000 to 150,000 clones, 60% to 85% of which are singletons. The specimen sequenced was PBMCs. Source of these receptors: a male donor in good health and CMV-seronegative.

V is TRBV10-3 and J is TRBJ1-5; 7 bases are shared with TRBD1. The V and J ends lost 4 bases and 0 bases, in that order; junction bases with no gene match: 3. CDR3 length: 15 amino acids. Per the germline V gene, CDR1 is ENHRY and CDR2 is SYGVKD. CDR3 sequence (DNA): TGTGCCATCAGTGGCGGACAGGATAGCAATCAGCCCCAGCATTTT. Translation: CAISGGQDSNQPQHF.

The CDR3 here is CASSQAGTPNEQFF. The DNA of the CDR3 is TGTGCCAGCAGCCAAGCTGGGACTCCCAATGAGCAGTTCTTC. The chain uses TRBV4-2 and TRBJ2-1; possible D gene TRBD2, 6 bases. V dropped 1 base and J dropped 6 bases, with 10 bases sitting between them. CDR3 size: 14 residues. CDR1 and CDR2 (germline): LGHNA, YNFKEQ.

The chain has TRBV19 and TRBJ2-5; unclear D gene. Germline V lookup: CDR1 LNHDA, CDR2 SQIVND (reference sequence). The V end lost 6 bases, the J end lost 5 bases, and 13 bases lay between the germline ends. The CDR3 has 13 amino acids. DNA of the CDR3: TGTGCCAGTAGCGAACAGATTGTGGAGACCCAGTACTTC. Protein: CASSEQIVETQYF.

This chain's CDR3 is CASSLTGRTGELFF. Written as DNA, the CDR3 is TGTGCCAGCAGCTTGACAGGGCGCACCGGGGAGCTGTTTTTT. V gene TRBV7-8 combines with J gene TRBJ2-2, with 7 bases lining up with TRBD1. The V segment lost 3 bases and the J segment 4 bases; nucleotides outside the gene matches: 2. Germline CDR1 and CDR2: SGHVS and FQNEAQ. CDR3 length: 14 residues.

This clone was seen only a few times. The rearrangement uses TRBV29-1 and TRBJ2-3; D ambiguous. The CDR3 is made up of 12 amino acids. V was cut by 2 bases and J by 6 bases, with 9 bases left in between. The germline V gene encodes CDR1 SQVTM and CDR2 ANQGSEA. In DNA, the CDR3 is TGCAGCGTTGAAAAGTTGCAGGATACGCAGTATTTT. It encodes CSVEKLQDTQYF.

V is TRBV9 and J is TRBJ1-2, with D unresolved. V was shortened by 0 bases and J by 1 base, with 10 bases between the two germline ends. The germline V gene encodes CDR1 SGDLS and CDR2 YYNGEE. The CDR3 spans 15 residues. CDR3 loop: CASSVAGRNNYGYTF. CDR3 in DNA: TGTGCCAGCAGCGTAGCTGGCAGGAATAACTATGGCTACACCTTC.

Concerning this clone: Compared with germline, one end of the junction differs, possibly owing to a read error. The V call is TRBV7-7, the J call TRBJ2-2; D remains ambiguous. Germline V gives CDR1 SSHAT, CDR2 FNYEAQ (reference sequence). CDR3 length: 13 residues. The CDR3 loop is CASSFTNTGELFF. CDR3 DNA sequence: TGTGCTAGCAGCTTTACGAACACCGGGGAGCTGTTTTTT.

The chain is built from TRBV19 and TRBJ1-2; D is undetermined. Germline values: CDR1 LNHDA, CDR2 SQIVND (reference sequence). V lost 7 bases and J lost 8, with 11 bases in between. This CDR3 has 11 residues. The CDR3 protein is CASNIPGGYTF. CDR3 coding DNA: TGTGCCAGTAACATCCCCGGGGGCTACACCTTC.

This chain joins TRBV5-5 and TRBJ2-7, with 10 bases identical to TRBD2. This CDR3 is 16 amino acids long. The germline gives CDR1 SGHKS, CDR2 YYEKEE (reference sequence). J gave up 4 bases and V 5 bases, and 12 bases lay outside the gene matches. The CDR3 region is CASSPDGLAEEYEQYF. The CDR3 coding sequence is TGTGCCAGCAGTCCAGACGGACTAGCGGAAGAATACGAGCAGTACTTC.

This chain joins TRBV30 and TRBJ1-1, with 8 positions matching TRBD1. V trimming: 5 bases; J trimming: 7 bases; junction bases outside the gene matches: 0. This CDR3 is 10 amino acids long. Germline CDR1 and CDR2: GTSNPN and SVGIG (reference sequence). CDR3 DNA sequence: TGTGCCTGGGGACAGGGTGAAGCTTTCTTT. Residues: CAWGQGEAFF. Full variable domain (remainder filled in from reference TRBV30 and TRBJ1-1): SQTIHQWPATLVQPVGSPLSLECTVEGTSNPNLYWYRQAAGRGLQLLFYSVGIGQISSEVPQNLSASRPQDRQFILSSKKLLLSDSGFYLCAWGQGEAFFGQGTRLTVV.

This chain uses TRBV12-5 with TRBJ2-2; tentatively, D is TRBD1 (6 bases). The ends were cut back, 5 bases at V and 4 bases at J, with 11 bases in the middle. CDR1 is LGHNT and CDR2 is FRNRAP in the germline V gene. The CDR3 is 14 residues long. CDR3 region: CASGLVRGTGELFF. CDR3 DNA sequence: TGTGCTAGTGGTCTCGTCAGGGGCACCGGGGAGCTGTTTTTT.

The gene calls are TRBV2 and TRBJ1-2; unclear D gene. This CDR3 is built from 16 residues. V lost 0 bases and J 4 bases, leaving 15 bases between the germline ends. CDR1 is SNHLY and CDR2 is FYNNEI in the germline V gene. This chain's CDR3 is CASSEARPIPFYGYTF. CDR3 DNA: TGTGCCAGCAGTGAAGCGCGGCCCATCCCTTTCTATGGCTACACCTTC.

To note about this clone: Sequence at one end of the junction differs from germline and may be a read error. The chain recombines TRBV30 with TRBJ1-1; D is possibly TRBD1 (5 bases). Looked up from germline, CDR1 is GTSNPN and CDR2 is SVGIG (reference sequence). The CDR3 has 12 amino acids. CDR3 DNA sequence: TGTGCCTGGAGTGGGTCTGGGGCCTCGTTCTTGTGG. Translated, it gives CAWSGSGASFLW.

The chain links TRBV19 to TRBJ2-5; the D gene is possibly TRBD1 (6 bases). Gene TRBJ2-7 matches the end of the DNA better, so the J call may be wrong. CDR1 is LNHDA and CDR2 is SQIVND in the germline V gene (reference sequence). This CDR3 contains 13 residues. In nucleotides, the CDR3 is TGTGCCAGTAGACACACAGGGTCGGGCGAGCAGTACTTC. Protein: CASRHTGSGEQYF.

V gene TRBV4-1 combines with J gene TRBJ2-1; 12 bases agree with TRBD2. The V segment lost 2 bases and the J segment 5 bases; nucleotides outside the gene matches: 10. This CDR3 region has 18 residues. Germline CDR1 reads MGHRA; CDR2 reads YSYEKL. CDR3: CASSQLDMGLAGNNEQFF. CDR3 DNA: TGCGCCAGCAGCCAACTAGATATGGGACTAGCGGGTAACAATGAGCAGTTCTTC.

The J gene is TRBJ1-3, the V gene TRBV5-4, with D unresolved. CDR1 SGHNT and CDR2 YYREEE come from the germline V gene (reference sequence). V shed 4 bases and J shed 4 bases, with 9 bases lying between them. This CDR3 spans 13 amino acids. The CDR3 spells CASSLSSGNTIYF. The CDR3 nucleotides read TGTGCCAGCAGCCTATCCTCCGGAAACACCATATATTTT.

The chain carries TRBV29-1 and TRBJ1-1, with D tentatively TRBD1 (5 bases). This CDR3 region has 14 residues. V shed 3 bases and J shed 1 base, with 12 bases lying between them. Germline V gene data show CDR1 as SQVTM and CDR2 as ANQGSEA. CDR3 loop: CSVDHGTGNTEAFF. For the CDR3, the DNA is TGCAGCGTTGATCATGGGACTGGGAACACTGAAGCTTTCTTT.

The chain is built from TRBV30 and TRBJ2-2; D is possibly TRBD2 (5 bases). The CDR3 spans 13 residues. Trimming removed 5 bases at V and 2 bases at J, with 9 bases between. Germline V gene data show CDR1 as GTSNPN and CDR2 as SVGIG (reference sequence). The CDR3 DNA is TGTGCCTGGCAGACTACCAACACCGGGGAGCTGTTTTTT. Its translation is CAWQTTNTGELFF.

The sample holds a few counts of this clone. V gene TRBV30 combines with J gene TRBJ1-2, with D unclear. The germline CDR1 and CDR2 sequences are GTSNPN and SVGIG (reference sequence). The CDR3 totals 9 residues. The CDR3 nucleotides are TGTTCTCTGGGAGGAGGCTACACCTTC. Translated, it gives CSLGGGYTF. Using reference TRBV30 and TRBJ1-2 for the parts outside the CDR3, the full variable domain is SQTIHQWPATLVQPVGSPLSLECTVEGTSNPNLYWYRQAAGRGLQLLFYSVGIGQISSEVPQNLSASRPQDRQFILSSKKLLLSDSGFYLCSLGGGYTFGSGTRLTVV.

The V gene is TRBV29-1, the J gene TRBJ1-1; TRBD1 matches 7 bases. Per the germline V gene, CDR1 is SQVTM and CDR2 is ANQGSEA. Germline trimming cut 6 bases from V and 2 bases from J; bases unmatched to any gene: 6. The CDR3 sequence is 13 residues long. The CDR3 spells CSVQYRGNTEAFF. The CDR3 nucleotides are TGCAGCGTCCAATACAGGGGCAACACTGAAGCTTTCTTT.

Only a few counts were recorded for this clone. The chain links TRBV30 to TRBJ1-1; D is unclear. Germline lookup yields CDR1 GTSNPN and CDR2 SVGIG (reference sequence). CDR3 length equals 11 residues. V lost 8 bases and J lost 6, with 13 bases in between. The CDR3 sequence: CAGSQAPEAFF. For the CDR3, the DNA is TGTGCCGGTTCTCAGGCGCCTGAAGCTTTCTTT.

The chain recombines TRBV4-2 with TRBJ2-3; 10 nucleotides line up with TRBD2. The CDR3 is made up of 16 amino acids. From germline, CDR1 is LGHNA and CDR2 YNFKEQ. With 4 bases clipped from V and 5 bases from J, the junction kept 9 bases outside the gene matches. The CDR3 spells CASSRSGGAGIDTQYF. Written as DNA, the CDR3 is TGTGCCAGCAGCCGGAGCGGGGGGGCGGGGATAGATACGCAGTATTTT.

In its sample, this clone was seen a few times. The chain has TRBV2 and TRBJ1-1; tentatively, D is TRBD1 (6 bases). Germline V CDR1 and CDR2: SNHLY, FYNNEI. Trimming removed 6 bases at V and 1 base at J, with 12 bases between. CDR3 length: 14 residues. CDR3 in DNA: TGTGCCAGCAGGAAAGCAGGGGAGAACACTGAAGCTTTCTTT. It is translated as CASRKAGENTEAFF.

The chain uses TRBV9 and TRBJ1-4; tentatively, D is TRBD1 (6 bases). Germline CDR1 SGDLS, CDR2 YYNGEE. This CDR3 has 15 residues. V gave up 3 bases and J gave up 8 bases, with 17 bases separating them. The CDR3 sequence: CASSGPGTRGEKLFF. CDR3 coding DNA: TGTGCCAGCAGCGGCCCGGGGACGAGGGGGGAAAAACTGTTTTTT.

This chain links TRBV6-1 with TRBJ2-7; D might be TRBD2 (6 bases). Germline-derived CDR1 and CDR2 are MNHNS and SASEGT. CDR3 length equals 14 residues. The V gene lost 6 bases and the J gene lost 3 bases, with 15 bases spanning the gap. CDR3: CASSSGTLDYEQYF. In DNA, the CDR3 is TGTGCCAGCAGCTCCGGGACTCTAGACTACGAGCAGTACTTC.

This clone was detected only a few times. V usage is TRBV19 and J usage is TRBJ2-1; TRBD1 matches 7 bases. Looked up from germline, CDR1 is LNHDA and CDR2 is SQIVND (reference sequence). There are 14 residues in the CDR3. V lost 8 bases to trimming and J lost 0 bases; unmatched junction nucleotides: 4. The CDR3 protein is CASGQASSYNEQFF. In DNA form, the CDR3 reads TGTGCCAGTGGACAGGCGAGCTCCTACAATGAGCAGTTCTTC.

V and J are TRBV5-1 and TRBJ2-1, with a tentative D call TRBD2 (6 bases). The CDR3 totals 15 residues. Per germline, CDR1 SGHRS and CDR2 YFSETQ. Trimming left V 0 bases short and J 4 bases short, with 11 bases between. CDR3 sequence reads: CASSLDPGAYNEQFF. CDR3 DNA sequence: TGCGCCAGCAGCTTGGATCCGGGAGCTTACAATGAGCAGTTCTTC.

The chain uses TRBV15 and TRBJ2-1, with TRBD2 identical over 11 bases. CDR1 and CDR2 from the germline V gene are LNHNV and YYDKDF (reference sequence). The CDR3 covers 14 residues. Trimming removed 7 bases from V and 4 bases from J; junction bases left unmatched: 3. The CDR3 here is CATMTSGAYNEQFF. CDR3 sequence (DNA): TGTGCCACCATGACTAGCGGGGCATACAATGAGCAGTTCTTC.

V gene TRBV28 combines with J gene TRBJ1-4; D uncertain. This CDR3 is 13 amino acids long. In germline, CDR1 is MDHEN, CDR2 SYDVKM. With 10 bases removed from V and 3 bases from J, the gap between germline ends came to 12 bases. The CDR3 sequence: CATREPANEKLFF. In DNA, the CDR3 is TGTGCCACGAGGGAGCCAGCTAATGAAAAACTGTTTTTT.

Details on this clone: The junction and the germline gene differ at one end; a read error may be behind it. The chain joins TRBV6-5 to TRBJ2-2; 8 bases are a match to TRBD1. This CDR3 comprises 15 residues. CDR1 MNHEY and CDR2 SVGAGI come from the germline V gene. The CDR3 spells CPSSYSQGALGELFF. The CDR3 nucleotides read TGTCCCAGCAGTTACTCTCAGGGGGCCCTCGGGGAGCTGTTTTTT.